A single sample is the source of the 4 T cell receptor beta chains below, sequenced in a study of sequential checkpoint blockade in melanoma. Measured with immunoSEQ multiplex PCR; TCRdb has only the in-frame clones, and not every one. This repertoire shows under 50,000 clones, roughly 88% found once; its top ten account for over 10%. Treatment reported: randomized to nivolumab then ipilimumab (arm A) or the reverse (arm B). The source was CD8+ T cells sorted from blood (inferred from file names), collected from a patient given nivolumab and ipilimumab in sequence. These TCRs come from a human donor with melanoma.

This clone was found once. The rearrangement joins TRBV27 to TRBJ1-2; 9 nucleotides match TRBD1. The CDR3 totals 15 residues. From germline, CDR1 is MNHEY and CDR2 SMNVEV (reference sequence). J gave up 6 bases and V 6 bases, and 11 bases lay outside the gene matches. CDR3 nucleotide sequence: TGTGCCAGCAGCTTGACAGGGGGTGGGTTTCATGGCTACACCTTC. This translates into CASSLTGGGFHGYTF.

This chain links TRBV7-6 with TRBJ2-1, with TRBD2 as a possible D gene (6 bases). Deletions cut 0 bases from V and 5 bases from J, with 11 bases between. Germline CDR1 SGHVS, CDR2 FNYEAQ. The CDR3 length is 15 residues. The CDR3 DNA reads TGTGCCAGCAGCTTAGCCCAGCGGGCAAACAATGAGCAGTTCTTC. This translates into CASSLAQRANNEQFF.

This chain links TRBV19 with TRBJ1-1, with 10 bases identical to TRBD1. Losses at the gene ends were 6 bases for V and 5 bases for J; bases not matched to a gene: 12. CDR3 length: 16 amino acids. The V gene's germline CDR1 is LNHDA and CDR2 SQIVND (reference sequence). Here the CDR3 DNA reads TGTGCCAGTAGGGGACAGGGGAGGATGGAGGGGACTGAAGCTTTCTTT. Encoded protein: CASRGQGRMEGTEAFF.

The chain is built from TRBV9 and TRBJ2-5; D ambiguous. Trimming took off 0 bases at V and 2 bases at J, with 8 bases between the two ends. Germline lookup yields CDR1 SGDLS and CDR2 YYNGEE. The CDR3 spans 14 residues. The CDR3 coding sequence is TGTGCCAGCAGCGTAGGGGCCAGACAAGAGACCCAGTACTTC. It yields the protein CASSVGARQETQYF. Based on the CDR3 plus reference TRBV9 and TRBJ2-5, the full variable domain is DSGVTQTPKHLITATGQRVTLRCSPRSGDLSVYWYQQSLDQGLQFLIQYYNGEERAKGNILERFSAQQFPDLHSELNLSSLELGDSALYFCASSVGARQETQYFGPGTRLLVL.